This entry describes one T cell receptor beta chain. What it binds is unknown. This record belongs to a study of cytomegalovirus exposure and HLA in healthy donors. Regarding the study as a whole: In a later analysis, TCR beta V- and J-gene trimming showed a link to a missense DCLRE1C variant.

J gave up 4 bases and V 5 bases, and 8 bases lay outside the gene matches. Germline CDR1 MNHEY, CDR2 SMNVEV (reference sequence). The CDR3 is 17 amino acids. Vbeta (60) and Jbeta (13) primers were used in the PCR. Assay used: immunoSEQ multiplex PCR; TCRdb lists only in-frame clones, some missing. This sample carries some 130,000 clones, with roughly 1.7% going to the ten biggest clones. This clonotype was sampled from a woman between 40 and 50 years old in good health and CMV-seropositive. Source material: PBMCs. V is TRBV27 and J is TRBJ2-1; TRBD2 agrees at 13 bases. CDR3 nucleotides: TGTGCCAGCAGTCCGCGACTAGCGGGAGGTATTTACAATGAGCAGTTCTTC. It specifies CASSPRLAGGIYNEQFF.